Listed here are 4 T cell receptor beta chains from one sample, sequenced in a study of vaccination and CD4 T cells after COVID-19. One entry per CDR3 protein results from TCRdb running MiXCR on the PCR reads. This table has more than 35,000 distinct CDR3 sequences, 36% appearing once. The time point is: late sampling 161 to 241 days after vaccination in a few convalescent patients. Sequencing was performed on CD4+ T cells from blood, taken about 7 months after SARS-CoV-2 vaccination. These receptors all come from a human donor who had recovered from COVID-19.

This clonotype was observed a handful of times. The V gene is TRBV6-1, the J gene TRBJ1-5, with D possibly being TRBD1 (5 bases). Germline V gene lookup returns CDR1 MNHNS and CDR2 SASEGT. V was cut by 6 bases and J by 1 base, with 16 bases left in between. The CDR3 is 16 residues long. The CDR3 here is CASRRGRGESNQPQHF. DNA of the CDR3: TGTGCCAGCAGGAGGGGTCGGGGGGAGAGCAATCAGCCCCAGCATTTT.

V is TRBV15 and J is TRBJ2-3, with 8 bases lining up with TRBD2. The CDR3 is made up of 16 amino acids. CDR1 is LNHNV, CDR2 YYDKDF, per germline (reference sequence). Trimming at V came to 1 base and at J to 2 bases, leaving 5 bases not matched to a gene. CDR3 bases: TGTGCCACCAGCAGAGGGGCGGGAGGTCCCACAGATACGCAGTATTTT. Translation gives CATSRGAGGPTDTQYF.

This chain uses TRBV6-2 or TRBV6-3 with TRBJ1-5; 8 bases agree with TRBD1. The trim removed 6 bases at V and 9 bases at J, leaving 7 bases unmatched. There are 13 residues in the CDR3. CDR1 and CDR2 (germline): MNHEY, SVGEGT. CDR3: CASSLTGDLPQHF. The DNA for the CDR3 is TGTGCCAGCAGCCTGACAGGGGACCTGCCCCAGCATTTT.

This sequence joins TRBV28 and TRBJ2-2; D is undetermined. Trimming removed 2 bases at V and 7 bases at J, with 11 bases between. This CDR3 comprises 14 residues. The germline V gene encodes CDR1 MDHEN and CDR2 SYDVKM. The CDR3 sequence is CASSLIPEGGELFF. The CDR3 coding sequence is TGTGCCAGCAGTTTAATACCAGAAGGCGGGGAGCTGTTTTTT.